The entry below describes one TCR beta chain. This sample stems from a study of cytomegalovirus exposure and HLA in healthy donors. This CDR3 is 13 amino acids long. V dropped 5 bases and J dropped 6; count of bases not matched to a gene: 6. CDR1 SNHLY and CDR2 FYNNEI come from the germline V gene. PCR amplification relied on 60 Vbeta primers (plus 13 Jbeta primers). Assay: immunoSEQ multiplex PCR; the TCRdb copy retains only in-frame clones and omits some. Of approximately 240,000 clones in the sample, 75% to 90% were seen once. Sequencing was done on a sample of PBMCs. The genes are TRBV2 and TRBJ1-2, with 7 positions matching TRBD1. The receptor was derived from a woman between 18 and 29 years old in good health and CMV-seronegative. The CDR3 coding sequence is TGTGCCAGCAGTCAGACAGGGAGCGATGGCTACACCTTC. It translates to CASSQTGSDGYTF.